Listed here is a single T cell receptor (beta chain). TCRdb keeps only in-frame clones here, not all; method: immunoSEQ multiplex PCR. The sample has fewer than 20,000 clones, about 83% seen once. The data are from a study of T cell changes during pregnancy in multiple sclerosis. Germline lookup yields CDR1 SGHRS and CDR2 YFSETQ. With V trimmed by 4 bases and J by 4 bases, 4 bases remained unmatched. The CDR3 totals 13 residues. This chain links TRBV5-1 with TRBJ1-2, with 7 nucleotides matching TRBD1. The sequenced sample was CD8+ T cells from peripheral blood mononuclear cells, obtained after pregnancy. This TCR derives from a female donor with multiple sclerosis, enrolled in a pregnancy study. This CDR3 reads CASSAGQSYGYTF. DNA for the CDR3: TGCGCCAGCAGCGCGGGACAGAGCTATGGCTACACCTTC.